This T cell receptor (beta chain) was captured by sequencing in a study of monozygotic twins with inflammatory bowel disease. TCRdb re-called the 5' RACE reads; every CDR3 protein appears as one record, without DNA. Recorded for this sample: approximately 330,000 distinct CDR3 sequences. The CDR3 sequence is 16 residues long. Germline V gene data show CDR1 as MNHEY and CDR2 as SMNVEV (reference sequence). Material: blood. This receptor was identified in a human donor with ulcerative colitis or Crohn's disease, or a healthy co-twin of an affected twin (not recorded which). The chain recombines TRBV27 with TRBJ2-3; TCRdb lists TRBD2, though no DNA is available to test this call. This CDR3 is CASSFTSGGHQDTQYF.